The TCR beta chain described here comes from a study of control samples from healthy donors and cancer patients. Measured with immunoSEQ multiplex PCR; TCRdb has only the in-frame clones, and not every one. The sample carries fewer than 150,000 clones, 80% to 95% recorded once. Germline lookup yields CDR1 SGHVS and CDR2 FQNEAQ. The CDR3 has 15 residues. V gave up 5 bases and J gave up 4 bases; unmatched junction bases: 9. Sequenced: blood. The sequence was obtained from a man aged 18 to 30 in good health. The chain has TRBV7-8 and TRBJ1-2, with 8 bases fitting TRBD1. The CDR3 loop is CASSIMGQALYGYTF. In DNA form, the CDR3 reads TGTGCCAGCAGCATCATGGGACAGGCTCTCTATGGCTACACCTTC.